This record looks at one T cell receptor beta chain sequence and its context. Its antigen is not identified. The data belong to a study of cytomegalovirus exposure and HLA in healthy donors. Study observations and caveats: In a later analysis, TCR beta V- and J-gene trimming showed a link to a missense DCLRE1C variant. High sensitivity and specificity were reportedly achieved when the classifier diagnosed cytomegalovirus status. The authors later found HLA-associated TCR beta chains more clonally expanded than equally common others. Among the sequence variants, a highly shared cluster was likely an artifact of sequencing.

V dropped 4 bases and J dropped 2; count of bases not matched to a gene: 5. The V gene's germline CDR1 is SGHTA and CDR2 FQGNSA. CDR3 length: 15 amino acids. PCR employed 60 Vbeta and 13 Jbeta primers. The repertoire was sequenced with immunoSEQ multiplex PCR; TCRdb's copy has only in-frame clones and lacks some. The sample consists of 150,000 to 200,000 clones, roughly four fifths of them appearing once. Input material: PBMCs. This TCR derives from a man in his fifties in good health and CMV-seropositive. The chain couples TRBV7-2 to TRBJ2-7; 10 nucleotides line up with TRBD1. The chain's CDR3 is CASSWTGGPTYEQYF. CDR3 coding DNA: TGTGCCAGCAGCTGGACAGGGGGGCCCACCTACGAGCAGTACTTC.